Listed below are T cell receptor beta chains from one sample, sequenced in a study of T-cell memory formation after mild COVID-19. TCRdb redid the calling of the 5' RACE reads with MiXCR, one entry per CDR3 protein. The sample contains around 200,000 distinct CDR3 sequences, around a sixth of which appear only once. The sample consisted of PBMCs or a T cell subset sorted from them (not recorded which). Receptors were obtained from a man aged 18 to 30 who had mild COVID-19 (a few samples of this study predate the infection). Cell type and time point are not known. The CDR3 runs from the conserved cysteine through the conserved F or W. D genes are given only for firm matches. The size field is filled for only some rows; it gives once, few, many or a size class.

size	V	D	J	CDR3	DNA
few	TRBV9	NA	TRBJ2-5	CASLLESQYF	TGTGCCAGCTTGCTAGAGTCCCAGTACTTC
NA	TRBV20-1	TRBD1	TRBJ1-1	CSDPSQGDTEAFF	TGCAGTGACCCCTCCCAGGGGGACACTGAAGCTTTCTTT
NA	TRBV6-6	NA	TRBJ2-5	CASSYSGAWETQYF	TGTGCCAGCAGTTACTCCGGCGCTTGGGAGACCCAGTACTTC
NA	TRBV5-1	NA	TRBJ2-3	CASRPEGHTDTQYF	TGCGCCAGCAGACCTGAGGGACACACAGATACGCAGTATTTT
NA	TRBV11-3	NA	TRBJ2-1	CASSSSGGSYNEQFF	TGTGCCAGCAGCTCCTCGGGCGGCTCCTACAATGAGCAGTTCTTC
few	TRBV20-1	NA	TRBJ1-1	CSAQRLNTEAFF	TGCAGTGCCCAGAGGCTGAACACTGAAGCTTTCTTT
few	TRBV28	TRBD1	TRBJ2-1	CARSMMKDRERYQGNNEQFF	TGTGCCAGATCAATGATGAAGGACAGGGAACGATACCAGGGGAACAATGAGCAGTTCTTC
NA	TRBV20-1	NA	TRBJ1-1	CSARRRSEAFF	TGCAGTGCCAGGCGACGGAGTGAAGCTTTCTTT
few	TRBV6-2/TRBV6-3	NA	TRBJ1-5	CASTAQGNQPQHF	TGTGCCAGCACCGCGCAGGGTAATCAGCCCCAGCATTTT
NA	TRBV7-2	TRBD2	TRBJ2-3	CASSLGLAGGFTDTQYF	TGTGCCAGCAGCTTAGGACTAGCGGGGGGGTTCACAGATACGCAGTATTTT
few	TRBV20-1	TRBD1	TRBJ1-1	CSARQGGNTEAFF	TGCAGTGCTAGACAGGGGGGGAACACTGAAGCTTTCTTT
NA	TRBV6-1	TRBD1	TRBJ1-5	CASSGDRGRFGQPQHF	TGTGCCAGCAGTGGGGACAGGGGGCGATTCGGTCAGCCCCAGCATTTT